What follows describes a single TCR beta chain. Antigen specificity is unknown. The CDR3 is made up of 16 amino acids. J lost 3 bases, V lost 3 bases, and 2 bases had no gene match. Germline V CDR1 and CDR2: KGHDR, SFDVKD. The record originates from a study of type 1 regulatory T cells. A single record per CDR3 protein comes from TCRdb applying MiXCR to the reads. The sample shows about 60,000 distinct CDR3 sequences, less than 65% of them seen only once. This TCR was recovered from a human donor in good health. Material for sequencing was cultured non-Tr1 T cells, either the whole culture or a sorted T cell fraction (not recorded which). The chain joins TRBV24-1 to TRBJ2-1; 12 bases fit TRBD2. CDR3 nucleotide sequence: TGTGCCACCAGTGATACGGGACTAGCGGGCTACAATGAGCAGTTCTTC. This encodes CATSDTGLAGYNEQFF.